This passage covers 31 T cell receptor beta chains from one sample sequenced in a study of blood T cells in healthy people across ages. The use of a sample-barcoded 5' primer and a J-beta primer mix characterized a second PCR of roughly 6 to 12 cycles. TCRdb independently ran MiXCR on the 5' RACE reads; one entry per CDR3 protein. The sample includes 700,000 to 850,000 distinct CDR3 sequences, about 55% of them seen just once. The sample was blood. The source of these receptors is an older man in good health.

This sequence joins TRBV3-1 and TRBJ1-2; D possibly corresponds to TRBD1 (5 bases). CDR3 length: 15 amino acids. CDR1 LGHDT and CDR2 YNNKEL come from the germline V gene (reference sequence). Trimming removed 3 bases from V and 4 bases from J, with 15 bases in between. CDR3 DNA: TGTGCCAGCAGCCACCTTGGGGGGGAGGTCTATGGCTACACCTTC. It codes for CASSHLGGEVYGYTF.

This clonotype was counted a few times. This chain uses TRBV27 with TRBJ1-2; D ambiguous. Germline V CDR1 and CDR2: MNHEY, SMNVEV (reference sequence). V was pared by 7 bases and J by 5 bases, with 20 bases between. The CDR3 runs to 15 residues. The CDR3 sequence: CASIPSAVSTYGYTF. The CDR3 DNA reads as TGTGCCAGCATCCCCTCGGCAGTCTCAACTTATGGCTACACCTTC.

This clonotype was counted only a few times. The chain employs TRBV4-1 and TRBJ2-1, with 10 bases lining up with TRBD2. The V gene end was trimmed by 0 bases and the J gene end by 8 bases; junction bases not matched to a gene: 7. The germline V gene has CDR1 MGHRA and CDR2 YSYEKL. CDR3 size: 16 residues. Here the CDR3 DNA reads TGCGCCAGCAGCCAAGATTGGGGGCTAGCGGGAGATGAGCAGTTCTTC. As protein: CASSQDWGLAGDEQFF.

The genes are TRBV28 and TRBJ2-2; 8 bases line up with TRBD2. There are 17 residues in the CDR3. With V trimmed by 4 bases and J by 5 bases, 12 bases remained unmatched. Germline CDR1 and CDR2: MDHEN and SYDVKM. CDR3 sequence: CASSSLGAGGDTGELFF. In DNA form, the CDR3 reads TGTGCCAGCAGTTCCCTCGGTGCGGGAGGAGATACCGGGGAGCTGTTTTTT.

V usage is TRBV20-1 and J usage is TRBJ2-1; TRBD2 is a possible D gene (5 bases). Germline V gene lookup returns CDR1 DFQATT and CDR2 SNEGSKA (reference sequence). CDR3 length equals 13 residues. The V and J ends lost 3 bases and 8 bases respectively, with 14 bases between them. The CDR3 here is CSASGGSDHEQFF. The CDR3 DNA is TGCAGTGCTAGTGGCGGGTCAGACCATGAGCAGTTCTTC.

The J gene is TRBJ2-5, the V gene TRBV11-1, with TRBD2 as a possible D gene (6 bases). V was trimmed by 1 base and J by 11 bases, leaving 17 bases between them. The CDR3 extends over 14 amino acids. Per the germline V gene, CDR1 is SGHAT and CDR2 is FQDESV (reference sequence). The CDR3 here is CASSLGPGVTEQYF. For the CDR3, the DNA is TGTGCCAGCAGCTTAGGACCGGGAGTGACTGAGCAGTACTTC.

This chain uses TRBV9 with TRBJ2-4; 8 bases line up with TRBD1. TRBJ2-7 matches the DNA end more closely, so the J call is doubtful. The CDR3 spans 17 residues. Germline V CDR1 and CDR2: SGDLS, YYNGEE. CDR3: CASSPSGQGKTSYEQYF. CDR3 in DNA: TGTGCCAGCAGCCCAAGCGGACAGGGAAAAACTAGCTACGAGCAGTACTTC.

This clonotype was seen once. The CDR3 DNA is TGCGCCAGCAGCTCAACGACTAGCGGGGGATCCTACGAGCAGTACTTC. It codes for CASSSTTSGGSYEQYF. V gene TRBV5-1 combines with J gene TRBJ2-4; 12 positions agree with TRBD2. Near its end, the DNA agrees better with TRBJ2-7, so the J call may be wrong. Germline V gene sequence: CDR1 SGHRS, CDR2 YFSETQ. The CDR3 sequence is 16 residues long.

J is TRBJ2-2 and V is TRBV4-2, with 9 bases matching TRBD2. The CDR3 runs to 16 residues. V shed 4 bases and J 0 bases; nucleotides not matched to a gene: 3. Germline CDR1 reads LGHNA; CDR2 reads YNFKEQ. CDR3 coding DNA: TGTGCCAGCAGCCGCCGACTAGCGGCGAACACCGGGGAGCTGTTTTTT. It encodes CASSRRLAANTGELFF.

The genes are TRBV24-1 and TRBJ2-1; 9 bases fit TRBD2. Judging by the DNA end, TRBJ2-7 fits better; the J call may be wrong. The germline V gene encodes CDR1 KGHDR and CDR2 SFDVKD. The CDR3 spans 17 residues. CDR3 sequence (DNA): TGTGCCACCAGTGATACCTTTAGCGGGAGCTCCTACAATGAGCAGTACTTC. Translation: CATSDTFSGSSYNEQYF.

Concerning this clonotype itself: One end of the junction fails to match germline, which may point to a read error. This rearrangement joins TRBV28 to TRBJ1-2, with D hard to call. The germline CDR1 and CDR2 sequences are MDHEN and SYDVKM. The CDR3 contains 12 residues. CDR3 bases: TGTGCCATCAGTTTGATACTCCATGGCTACACCTTC. It specifies CAISLILHGYTF.

The rearrangement links TRBV10-3 to TRBJ2-1; 7 nucleotides match TRBD2. The V segment lost 2 bases and the J segment 10 bases; nucleotides outside the gene matches: 8. Germline values: CDR1 ENHRY, CDR2 SYGVKD. CDR3 length: 14 amino acids. The chain's CDR3 is CAISEPGGAGEQFF. CDR3 DNA: TGTGCCATCAGTGAGCCCGGTGGAGCGGGGGAGCAGTTCTTC.

The chain combines TRBV5-1 with TRBJ1-6, with 7 bases matching TRBD1. V shed 3 bases and J 6 bases; nucleotides not matched to a gene: 3. CDR1 and CDR2 (germline): SGHRS, YFSETQ. This CDR3 is built from 14 residues. Here the CDR3 reads CASSWDSTNSPLHF. In DNA form, the CDR3 reads TGCGCCAGCAGCTGGGACAGTACTAATTCACCCCTCCACTTT.

Only a few counts were recorded for this clonotype. The chain carries TRBV29-1 and TRBJ2-1; D is unclear. Germline V gives CDR1 SQVTM, CDR2 ANQGSEA. Trimming cost V 6 bases and J 0 bases, with 9 bases left between them. The CDR3 is 13 amino acids. The CDR3 loop reads CSVKWSSYNEQFF. CDR3 DNA: TGCAGCGTAAAGTGGAGCTCCTACAATGAGCAGTTCTTC.

J is TRBJ2-1 and V is TRBV11-1; D gene unclear. This CDR3 has 12 amino acids. Germline V CDR1 and CDR2: SGHAT, FQDESV (reference sequence). The germline V and J ends were trimmed by 1 base and 11 bases, with 9 bases remaining between them. Here the CDR3 DNA reads TGTGCCAGCAGCTTAGGGACGCCCAAGCAGTTCTTC. Its translation: CASSLGTPKQFF.

The rearrangement links TRBV5-1 to TRBJ2-4; 11 nucleotides align to TRBD2. Matching the DNA end better, TRBJ2-7 makes the J call doubtful. CDR1 is SGHRS and CDR2 is YFSETQ in the germline V gene. The CDR3 has 16 amino acids. Written as DNA, the CDR3 is TGCGCCAGCAGCTTGGATGGTAGCGGGAGGGTGGTCGAGCAGTACTTC. Protein product: CASSLDGSGRVVEQYF.

Only a few counts were recorded for this clonotype. The chain couples TRBV7-9 to TRBJ2-3; 8 bases agree with TRBD2. This CDR3 has 16 amino acids. The V and J ends lost 5 bases and 9 bases, in that order; junction bases with no gene match: 16. Germline CDR1 reads SEHNR; CDR2 reads FQNEAQ (reference sequence). CDR3 sequence reads: CASSHGLAENIGTQYF. In nucleotides, the CDR3 is TGTGCCAGCAGCCATGGACTAGCCGAGAACATCGGGACGCAGTATTTT.

This chain joins TRBV7-9 and TRBJ2-1, with D possibly matching TRBD2 (5 bases). Trimming shortened V by 4 bases and J by 9 bases, and 13 bases separated the two germline ends. This CDR3 has 13 amino acids. CDR1 is SEHNR and CDR2 is FQNEAQ in the germline V gene (reference sequence). The CDR3 region is CASSSQNGGEQFF. The CDR3, as DNA: TGTGCCAGCAGCTCACAGAACGGAGGTGAGCAGTTCTTC. The full variable domain, with the rest looked up from reference TRBV7-9 and TRBJ2-1, is DTGVSQNPRHKITKRGQNVTFRCDPISEHNRLYWYRQTLGQGPEFLTYFQNEAQLEKSRLLSDRFSAERPKGSFSTLEIQRTEQGDSAMYLCASSSQNGGEQFFGPGTRLTVL.

This clonotype has a count of ten or more. This chain uses TRBV20-1 with TRBJ2-7; possibly TRBD1 or TRBD2 for D (7 bases each). Trimming removed 0 bases at V and 2 bases at J, with 20 bases between. Germline V gene data show CDR1 as DFQATT and CDR2 as SNEGSKA (reference sequence). The CDR3 totals 17 residues. CDR3 sequence: CSARDQGGVGTPYEQYF. The CDR3, as DNA: TGCAGTGCTAGAGATCAGGGGGGGGTGGGTACCCCCTACGAGCAGTACTTC.

In the case of this clonotype: Since a much larger clone is just one base distant, this may be a read error. A read error is likely, as this CDR3 ends without the conserved phenylalanine or tryptophan. The chain joins TRBV5-6 to TRBJ2-4, with TRBD2 matching over 7 bases. The CDR3 is 18 residues long. The V gene's germline CDR1 is SGHDT and CDR2 YYEEEE. The V segment lost 4 bases and the J segment 1 base; nucleotides outside the gene matches: 14. The CDR3 spells CASSLTGRGTGAKNIQYL. DNA for the CDR3: TGTGCCAGCAGCCTGACTGGGAGGGGAACGGGGGCCAAAAACATTCAGTACCTC.

The chain links TRBV3-1 to TRBJ1-1; perhaps TRBD1 as D (5 bases). Between the trimmed V and J ends, which lost 5 bases and 2 bases, there was a span of 12 bases. Germline CDR1 LGHDT, CDR2 YNNKEL (reference sequence). The CDR3 has 14 amino acids. The CDR3 DNA reads TGTGCCAGCAGCGGCCGGGACGGAAACACTGAAGCTTTCTTT. It is translated as CASSGRDGNTEAFF.

The gene calls are TRBV27 and TRBJ1-5; no definite D call. The germline CDR1 and CDR2 sequences are MNHEY and SMNVEV (reference sequence). V lost 6 bases and J 3 bases, leaving 6 bases between the germline ends. The CDR3 has 12 residues. CDR3 sequence reads: CASRPTNQPQHF. The DNA for the CDR3 is TGTGCCAGCAGGCCAACCAATCAGCCCCAGCATTTT.

The chain carries TRBV7-2 and TRBJ2-4; 10 positions match TRBD2. TRBJ2-5 matches the DNA end more closely, so the J call is doubtful. The germline gives CDR1 SGHTA, CDR2 FQGNSA. There are 16 residues in the CDR3. CDR3 in amino acids: CASSLERVAGGKTQYF. The CDR3 DNA follows: TGTGCCAGCAGCTTAGAGAGGGTAGCGGGAGGAAAGACCCAGTACTTC.

This chain uses TRBV21-1 with TRBJ1-2. TRBV21-1 is a known pseudogene. CDR3 length equals 16 residues. CDR3 DNA sequence: TGTGCCAGCGGAAACACACGACACTGGCTGAACTATGGCTACACCTTC. Translating gives CASGNTRHWLNYGYTF.

The V call is TRBV5-6, the J call TRBJ2-4; D remains ambiguous. The J call may not be correct, given that the DNA end is closer to TRBJ2-7. The length of the CDR3 is 13 residues. CDR1 SGHDT and CDR2 YYEEEE come from the germline V gene. The CDR3 loop reads CASSARVVGEQYF. The CDR3 DNA sequence: TGTGCCAGCAGCGCCCGAGTCGTGGGCGAGCAGTACTTC.

The V call is TRBV20-1, the J call TRBJ1-2, with D unclear. The V gene's germline CDR1 is DFQATT and CDR2 SNEGSKA (reference sequence). There are 11 residues in the CDR3. Deletions cut 3 bases from V and 1 base from J, with 3 bases between. CDR3 nucleotide sequence: TGCAGTGCTAGGATTAACTATGGCTACACCTTC. Its translation: CSARINYGYTF.

This clonotype was counted between two and nine times. The chain couples TRBV5-1 to TRBJ2-7; 8 bases are a match to TRBD1. The CDR3 covers 14 residues. The V gene's germline CDR1 is SGHRS and CDR2 YFSETQ. Germline trimming cut 3 bases from V and 3 bases from J; bases unmatched to any gene: 5. CDR3 bases: TGCGCCAGCAGCTGGACAGGGACCCTCTACGAGCAGTACTTC. It translates to CASSWTGTLYEQYF.

This clonotype was seen once. The chain is built from TRBV28 and TRBJ1-4; a weak D match, TRBD1 (6 bases). Germline lookup yields CDR1 MDHEN and CDR2 SYDVKM. There are 16 residues in the CDR3. The V end was cut by 3 bases, the J end by 0 bases, with 11 bases between. CDR3 residues: CASSFRGLPTNEKLFF. The CDR3 region has the DNA TGTGCCAGCAGTTTCAGGGGACTTCCAACTAATGAAAAACTGTTTTTT. The variable domain in full, with the rest retrieved from reference TRBV28 and TRBJ1-4, is DVKVTQSSRYLVKRTGEKVFLECVQDMDHENMFWYRQDPGLGLRLIYFSYDVKMKEKGDIPEGYSVSREKKERFSLILESASTNQTSMYLCASSFRGLPTNEKLFFGSGTQLSVL.

This chain joins TRBV5-1 and TRBJ2-7, with 10 bases lining up with TRBD1. Per germline, CDR1 SGHRS and CDR2 YFSETQ. The CDR3 is made up of 15 amino acids. V lost 3 bases, J lost 5 bases, and 8 bases stayed unmatched. The CDR3 is CASSSSGQGRDEQYF. The CDR3 nucleotides are TGCGCCAGCAGCTCCTCGGGACAGGGGCGGGACGAGCAGTACTTC.

The chain joins TRBV12-3 or TRBV12-4 to TRBJ2-1, with 11 nucleotides matching TRBD2. The trim removed 2 bases at V and 5 bases at J, leaving 2 bases unmatched. The CDR3 runs to 15 residues. The CDR3 DNA reads TGTGCCAGCAGTTTATGGGGACTAGCGGACAATGAGCAGTTCTTC. Protein product: CASSLWGLADNEQFF.

This chain links TRBV7-9 with TRBJ1-2; D is possibly TRBD1 (5 bases). Germline values: CDR1 SEHNR, CDR2 FQNEAQ (reference sequence). The CDR3 totals 15 residues. With 5 bases removed from V and 4 bases from J, the gap between germline ends came to 17 bases. CDR3 in DNA: TGTGCCAGCAGCCGGGGCGGTGGGGACGGCTATGGCTACACCTTC. It encodes CASSRGGGDGYGYTF.